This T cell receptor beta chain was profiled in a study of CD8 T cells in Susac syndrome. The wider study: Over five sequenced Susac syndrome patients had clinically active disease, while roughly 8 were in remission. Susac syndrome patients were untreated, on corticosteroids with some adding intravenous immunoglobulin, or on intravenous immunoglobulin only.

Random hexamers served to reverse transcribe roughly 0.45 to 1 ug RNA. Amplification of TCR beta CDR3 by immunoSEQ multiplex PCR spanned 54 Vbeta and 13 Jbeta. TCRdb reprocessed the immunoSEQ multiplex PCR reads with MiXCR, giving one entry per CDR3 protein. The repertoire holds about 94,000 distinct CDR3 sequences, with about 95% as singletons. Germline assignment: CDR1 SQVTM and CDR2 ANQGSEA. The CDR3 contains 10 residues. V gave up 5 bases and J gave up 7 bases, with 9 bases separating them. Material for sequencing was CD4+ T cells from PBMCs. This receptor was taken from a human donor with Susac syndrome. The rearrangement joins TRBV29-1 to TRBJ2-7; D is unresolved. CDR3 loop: CSVRQTEQYF. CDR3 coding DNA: TGCAGCGTTCGCCAAACAGAGCAGTACTTC.